This T cell receptor (beta chain) was obtained from a study of CD8+CD57+ T cells in acquired aplastic anemia. About the study: The sorted CD4+ and CD8+ cells yielded an average approximately 3.2 ug of DNA.

CDR1 is DFQATT, CDR2 SNEGSKA, per germline (reference sequence). Trimming took 7 bases from V and 5 from J; bases not matched to a gene: 6. The CDR3 is 12 amino acids. In this sample, this clonotype turned up many times. Genomic DNA, the template, was used for profiling of the TCR beta VDJ and CDR3. TCRdb independently ran MiXCR on the reads; one entry per CDR3 protein. The sample yields around 250,000 distinct CDR3 sequences, 56% seen once. The sequencing input was sorted CD4+, CD8+, or CD8+CD57+ T cells (not recorded which) from PBMCs. The receptor was derived from a human donor with severe aplastic anemia or a healthy control (not recorded which). The V and J genes are TRBV20-1 and TRBJ2-7; 9 positions agree with TRBD2. The CDR3 loop reads CSGAGGANEQYF. The CDR3 region has the DNA TGCAGTGGGGCGGGGGGGGCCAACGAGCAGTACTTC.